The clone carrying this T cell receptor (beta chain) occurred many times. Participants were aged about 18 to 100 years from 24 US areas. Donors in Cohort 3 who had recovered were those with two negative PCRs, healthcare professional clearance, or resolution of their symptoms. This entry comes from a study of blood T cell repertoires in COVID-19. Study information: T cells, B-cell-depleted T cells, or PBMCs provided the cDNA or gDNA that served as material.

This CDR3 is 16 amino acids long. The germline gives CDR1 MDHEN, CDR2 SYDVKM. With 10 bases clipped from V and 2 bases from J, the junction kept 12 bases outside the gene matches. Assay: immunoSEQ multiplex PCR; the TCRdb copy retains only in-frame clones and omits some. Of around 100,000 clones detected, 65% to 90% appear once; the ten largest clones hold roughly 2.6%. The sample taken for sequencing was PBMCs or T cells enriched from blood (not recorded which). The chain is built from TRBV28 and TRBJ2-3; TRBD2 matches at 10 bases. This receptor was identified in a woman aged 50 to 60 who had recovered from COVID-19. The CDR3: CATLLYSGGYTDTQYF. CDR3 coding DNA: TGTGCCACCCTTCTGTATAGCGGGGGGTACACAGATACGCAGTATTTT. Full variable domain (rest looked up from reference TRBV28 and TRBJ2-3): DVKVTQSSRYLVKRTGEKVFLECVQDMDHENMFWYRQDPGLGLRLIYFSYDVKMKEKGDIPEGYSVSREKKERFSLILESASTNQTSMYLCATLLYSGGYTDTQYFGPGTRLTVL.